This T cell receptor (beta chain) derives from a study of cytomegalovirus exposure and HLA in healthy donors. General study points: Most TCR sequences showed up rarely, but some public TCRs showed up in many donors.

The junction had 5 bases not matched to a gene; V was cut back by 2 bases and J by 2 bases. CDR1 and CDR2 (germline): MNHEY, SVGAGI. The CDR3 loop spans 16 amino acids. With 60 Vbeta and 13 Jbeta primers, the PCR was carried out. Here immunoSEQ multiplex PCR was the method, and the copy in TCRdb shows in-frame clones only, minus some. The data include approximately 100,000 clones; the top ten clones carry roughly 3.5%. Details on this clone: Antigen unknown.

This receptor was identified in a man aged 40-49 years in good health and CMV-seronegative. This chain uses TRBV6-5 with TRBJ2-7; 11 nucleotides align to TRBD2. The sample consisted of PBMCs. The CDR3 here is CASSYRASGRPYEQYF. The CDR3, as DNA: TGTGCCAGCAGTTACAGGGCTAGCGGGAGGCCCTACGAGCAGTACTTC.